This T cell receptor beta chain was identified during a study of blood T cell repertoires in COVID-19. Across the whole study: COVID-19 samples collected from the United States, Italy and Spain covered acute and convalescent phases. T cells, B-cell-depleted T cells, or PBMCs supplied cDNA or gDNA.

As processed by the authors: Amplified reference gene primers provided the basis for estimating nucleated cell counts. Method: immunoSEQ multiplex PCR; TCRdb's copy keeps in-frame clones and lacks some. Clone size and the V and J calls come from that table; the DNA yielded D and trimming. The data show 71,000 or so clones, more than 75% seen once. This CDR3 is built from 15 residues. Per germline, CDR1 GTSNPN and CDR2 SVGIG (reference sequence). The V end was cut by 4 bases, the J end by 1 base, with 11 bases between. The sample was peripheral blood. This sequence originates from a man aged 50-60 years with active COVID-19. The V gene is TRBV30, the J gene TRBJ2-6; D gene ambiguous. As DNA, the CDR3 is TGTGCCTGGAACCCCAGGCCTTCTGGGGCCAACGTCCTGACTTTC. Its protein product is CAWNPRPSGANVLTF.